The T cell receptor beta chain described here comes from a study of T-cell memory formation after mild COVID-19. Study in general: Most TCR clusters belonged to a single donor.

The TCR alpha and TCR beta cDNA libraries, bearing sample barcodes and UMIs, were generated by 5'RACE using constant-segment primers. MiXCR, run by TCRdb on the 5' RACE reads, gives a single entry per CDR3 protein. The sample has under 250,000 distinct CDR3 sequences; approximately 10% are singletons. CDR3 length equals 14 residues. Trimming removed 3 bases at V and 9 bases at J, with 12 bases between. The germline CDR1 and CDR2 sequences are SGHTA and FQGNSA. This clonotype was observed a few times. The origin of this receptor is a man aged 18 to 29 who had mild COVID-19 (a few samples of this study predate the infection). Cell type and time point are not known. V usage is TRBV7-2 and J usage is TRBJ1-6; D might be TRBD1 (5 bases). Sample: PBMCs or a T cell subset sorted from them (not recorded which). CDR3 sequence: CASSLRRASSPLHF. The CDR3 bases are TGTGCCAGCAGCTTGCGCAGGGCAAGTTCACCCCTCCACTTT.